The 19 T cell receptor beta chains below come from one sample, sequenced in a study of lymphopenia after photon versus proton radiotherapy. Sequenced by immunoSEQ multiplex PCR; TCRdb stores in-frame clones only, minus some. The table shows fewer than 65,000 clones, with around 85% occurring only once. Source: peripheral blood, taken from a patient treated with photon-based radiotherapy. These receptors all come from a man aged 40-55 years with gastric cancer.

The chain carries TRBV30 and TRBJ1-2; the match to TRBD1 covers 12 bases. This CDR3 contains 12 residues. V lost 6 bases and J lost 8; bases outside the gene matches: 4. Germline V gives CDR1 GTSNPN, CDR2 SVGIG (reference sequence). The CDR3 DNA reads TGTGCCTGCGGGACAGGGGGCGGGGGCTACACCTTC. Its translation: CACGTGGGGYTF.

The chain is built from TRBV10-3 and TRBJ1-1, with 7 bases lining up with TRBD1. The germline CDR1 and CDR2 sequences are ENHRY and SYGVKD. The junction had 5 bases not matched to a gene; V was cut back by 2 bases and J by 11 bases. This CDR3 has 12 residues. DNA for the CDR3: TGTGCCATCAGTGAGGCGACAGGGCGGGCTTTCTTT. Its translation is CAISEATGRAFF.

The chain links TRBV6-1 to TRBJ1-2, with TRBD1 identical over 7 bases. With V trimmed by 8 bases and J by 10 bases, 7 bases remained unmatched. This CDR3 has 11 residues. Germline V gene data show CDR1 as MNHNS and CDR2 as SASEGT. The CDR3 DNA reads TGTGCCAGCGTAGACAGGGAATACTACACCTTC. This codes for CASVDREYYTF.

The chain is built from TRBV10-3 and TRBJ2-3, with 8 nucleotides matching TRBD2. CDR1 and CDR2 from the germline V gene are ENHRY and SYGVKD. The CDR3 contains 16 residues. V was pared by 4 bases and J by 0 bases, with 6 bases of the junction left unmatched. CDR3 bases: TGTGCCATCAGTGTTATGCGGGGGGCTAGCACAGATACGCAGTATTTT. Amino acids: CAISVMRGASTDTQYF.

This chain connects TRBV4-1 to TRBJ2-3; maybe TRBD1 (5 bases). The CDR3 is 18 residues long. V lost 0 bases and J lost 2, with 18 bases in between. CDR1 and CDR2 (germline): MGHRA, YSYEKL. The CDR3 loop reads CASSQERMRDSYTDTQYF. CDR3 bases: TGCGCCAGCAGCCAAGAACGTATGCGAGACAGTTACACAGATACGCAGTATTTT.

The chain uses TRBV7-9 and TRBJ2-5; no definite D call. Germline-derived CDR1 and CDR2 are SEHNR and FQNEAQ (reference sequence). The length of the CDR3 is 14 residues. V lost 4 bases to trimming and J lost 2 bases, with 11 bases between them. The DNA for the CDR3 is TGTGCCAGCAGCTCCACCCGGTATCAAGAGACCCAGTACTTC. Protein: CASSSTRYQETQYF. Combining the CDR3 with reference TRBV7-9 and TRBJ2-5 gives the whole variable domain DTGVSQNPRHKITKRGQNVTFRCDPISEHNRLYWYRQTLGQGPEFLTYFQNEAQLEKSRLLSDRFSAERPKGSFSTLEIQRTEQGDSAMYLCASSSTRYQETQYFGPGTRLLVL.

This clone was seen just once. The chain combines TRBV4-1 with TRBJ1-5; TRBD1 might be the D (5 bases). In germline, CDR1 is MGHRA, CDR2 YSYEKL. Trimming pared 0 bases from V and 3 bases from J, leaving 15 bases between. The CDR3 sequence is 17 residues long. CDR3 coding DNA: TGCGCCAGCAGCCAAGATCGGGCGGCCAGGGTCAATCAGCCCCAGCATTTT. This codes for CASSQDRAARVNQPQHF.

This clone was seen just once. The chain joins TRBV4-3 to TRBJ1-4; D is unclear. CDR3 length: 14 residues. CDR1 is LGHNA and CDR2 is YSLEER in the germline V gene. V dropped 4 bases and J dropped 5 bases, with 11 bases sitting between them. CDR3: CASSPRAYNEKLFF. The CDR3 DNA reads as TGCGCCAGCAGCCCCCGGGCCTACAATGAAAAACTGTTTTTT.

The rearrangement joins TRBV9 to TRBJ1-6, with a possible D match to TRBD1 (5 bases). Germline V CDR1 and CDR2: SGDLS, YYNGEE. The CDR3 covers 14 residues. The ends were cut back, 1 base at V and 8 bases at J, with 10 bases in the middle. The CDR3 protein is CASSVTGRDSPLHF. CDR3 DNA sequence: TGTGCCAGCAGCGTAACAGGAAGGGATTCACCCCTCCACTTT.

CDR3 nucleotides: TGTGCCAGCAGTTACTCGCAGGGGGCGGGTCAGCCCCAGCATTTT. Its translation is CASSYSQGAGQPQHF. V is TRBV6-5 and J is TRBJ1-5; 8 nucleotides align to TRBD1. V shed 0 bases, J shed 6 bases, and the junction held 4 bases outside the gene matches. Germline V gives CDR1 MNHEY, CDR2 SVGAGI. The CDR3 has 15 residues.

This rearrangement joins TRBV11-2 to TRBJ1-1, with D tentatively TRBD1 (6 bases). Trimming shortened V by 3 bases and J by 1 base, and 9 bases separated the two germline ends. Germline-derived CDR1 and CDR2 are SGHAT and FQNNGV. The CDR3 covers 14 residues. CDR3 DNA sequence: TGTGCCAGCAGCTTCTCGGGGGCGAACACTGAAGCTTTCTTT. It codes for CASSFSGANTEAFF.

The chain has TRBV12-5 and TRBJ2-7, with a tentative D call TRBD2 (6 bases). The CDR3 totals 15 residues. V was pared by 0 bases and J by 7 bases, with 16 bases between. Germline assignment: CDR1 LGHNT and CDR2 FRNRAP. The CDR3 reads CASGLVPSPGREQYF. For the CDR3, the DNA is TGTGCTAGTGGTTTGGTACCCTCGCCGGGGAGGGAGCAGTACTTC.

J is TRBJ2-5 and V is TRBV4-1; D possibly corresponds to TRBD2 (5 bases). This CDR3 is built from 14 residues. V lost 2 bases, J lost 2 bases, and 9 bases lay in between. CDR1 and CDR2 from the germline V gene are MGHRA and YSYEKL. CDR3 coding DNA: TGCGCCAGCAGCCAATACCTAGCTCAAGAGACCCAGTACTTC. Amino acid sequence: CASSQYLAQETQYF.

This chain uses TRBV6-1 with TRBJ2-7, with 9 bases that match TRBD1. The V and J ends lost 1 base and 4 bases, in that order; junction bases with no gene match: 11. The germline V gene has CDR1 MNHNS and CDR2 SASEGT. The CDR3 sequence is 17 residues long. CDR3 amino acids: CASSEVWGRQGVYEQYF. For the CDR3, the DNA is TGTGCCAGCAGTGAAGTCTGGGGACGACAGGGGGTTTACGAGCAGTACTTC.

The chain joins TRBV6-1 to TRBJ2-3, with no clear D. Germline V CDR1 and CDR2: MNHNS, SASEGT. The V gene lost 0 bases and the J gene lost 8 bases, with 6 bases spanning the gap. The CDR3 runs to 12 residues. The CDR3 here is CASSEAEITQYF. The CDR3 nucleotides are TGTGCCAGCAGTGAAGCAGAGATTACGCAGTATTTT.

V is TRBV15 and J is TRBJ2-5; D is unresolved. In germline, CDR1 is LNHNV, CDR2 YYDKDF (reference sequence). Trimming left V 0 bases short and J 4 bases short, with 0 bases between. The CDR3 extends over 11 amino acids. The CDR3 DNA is TGTGCCACCAGCAGAGAAGAGACCCAGTACTTC. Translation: CATSREETQYF.

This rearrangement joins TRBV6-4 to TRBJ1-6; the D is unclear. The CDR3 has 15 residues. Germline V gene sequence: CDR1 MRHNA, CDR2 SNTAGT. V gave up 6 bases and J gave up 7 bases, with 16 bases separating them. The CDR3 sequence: CASSRSPQSNSPLHF. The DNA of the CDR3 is TGTGCCAGCAGCCGTTCCCCCCAGTCCAATTCACCCCTCCACTTT.

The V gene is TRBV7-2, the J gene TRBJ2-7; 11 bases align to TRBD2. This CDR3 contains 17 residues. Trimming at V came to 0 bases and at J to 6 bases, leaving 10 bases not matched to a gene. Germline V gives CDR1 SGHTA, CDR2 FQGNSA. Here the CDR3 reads CASSLAGSGGATREQYF. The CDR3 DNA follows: TGTGCCAGCAGCTTAGCGGGTAGCGGGGGGGCTACACGCGAGCAGTACTTC.

Here the CDR3 reads CASSLGGTNTIYF. The DNA for the CDR3 is TGTGCCAGCAGCTTGGGGGGGACAAACACCATATATTTT. The chain carries TRBV5-4 and TRBJ1-3; D is perhaps TRBD1 (5 bases). The CDR3 is 13 residues long. V lost 0 bases to trimming and J lost 6 bases, with 7 bases between them. Germline CDR1 and CDR2: SGHNT and YYREEE (reference sequence).